Shown below are 10 T cell receptor beta chains from a single sample sequenced in a study of T cell responses to AZD1222 COVID-19 vaccine. Libraries were prepared by immunoSEQ multiplex PCR; TCRdb keeps only in-frame clonotypes and omits some of them. The table includes fewer than 120,000 clones, 81% detected once. Sequenced here: peripheral blood, sampled on day 0 of AZD1222 vaccination. The receptors stem from an adult in good health.

The chain has TRBV19 and TRBJ1-3; D is ambiguous. CDR1 is LNHDA and CDR2 is SQIVND in the germline V gene (reference sequence). V was shortened by 10 bases and J by 2 bases, with 12 bases between the two germline ends. This CDR3 region has 13 residues. The CDR3 protein is CATSEGAGNTIYF. CDR3 bases: TGTGCCACCTCAGAAGGCGCTGGAAACACCATATATTTT.

This clone appeared a single time. The chain couples TRBV6-4 to TRBJ2-1; 7 nucleotides align to TRBD1. This CDR3 spans 14 amino acids. From germline, CDR1 is MRHNA and CDR2 SNTAGT. J was trimmed by 0 bases and V by 5 bases; bases with no gene match: 1. The CDR3 coding sequence is TGTGCCAGCAGTCCAGGGGGCTCCTACAATGAGCAGTTCTTC. Its translation is CASSPGGSYNEQFF.

The chain couples TRBV3-1 (or the pseudogene TRBV3-2) to TRBJ2-3; D is possibly TRBD1 (5 bases). The V and J ends lost 3 bases and 0 bases respectively, with 16 bases between them. The V gene's germline CDR1 is LGHDT and CDR2 YNNKEL (reference sequence). This CDR3 has 17 amino acids. CDR3 residues: CASSHSFRAGSTDTQYF. The CDR3 DNA follows: TGTGCCAGCAGCCATTCTTTCCGGGCAGGGAGCACAGATACGCAGTATTTT.

This chain links TRBV15 with TRBJ1-5; TRBD1 aligns across 7 bases. V lost 3 bases to trimming and J lost 0 bases; unmatched junction nucleotides: 5. CDR1 and CDR2 (germline): LNHNV, YYDKDF (reference sequence). The CDR3 length is 16 residues. The CDR3 coding sequence is TGTGCCACCAGCAGGGCGGGACAGAGTAGCAATCAGCCCCAGCATTTT. Its translation: CATSRAGQSSNQPQHF.

The chain employs TRBV6-7 and TRBJ1-5; D gene uncertain. TRBV6-7 is reported as an ORF; its role is uncertain. V was pared by 6 bases and J by 1 base, with 10 bases between. The CDR3 loop spans 14 amino acids. CDR3 nucleotides: TGTGCCAGCAGCTCCCCCGGGAGCAATCAGCCCCAGCATTTT. Amino acid sequence: CASSSPGSNQPQHF.

The V call is TRBV12-3 or TRBV12-4, the J call TRBJ1-1; D is unclear. Trimming shortened V by 7 bases and J by 0 bases, and 9 bases separated the two germline ends. This CDR3 contains 13 residues. Here the CDR3 reads CASKSVLNTEAFF. The CDR3 nucleotides are TGTGCCAGCAAAAGCGTACTGAACACTGAAGCTTTCTTT.

V is TRBV19 and J is TRBJ2-3; 9 bases are shared with TRBD1. V shed 5 bases, J shed 4 bases, and the junction held 7 bases outside the gene matches. The CDR3 length is 15 residues. The germline V gene encodes CDR1 LNHDA and CDR2 SQIVND (reference sequence). The CDR3 reads CASSPGQGAADTQYF. CDR3 sequence (DNA): TGTGCCAGTAGTCCGGGACAGGGAGCTGCAGATACGCAGTATTTT.

The V call is TRBV7-2, the J call TRBJ2-1, with D unclear. V was trimmed by 1 base and J by 6 bases, leaving 10 bases between them. This CDR3 is built from 14 residues. CDR1 SGHTA and CDR2 FQGNSA come from the germline V gene. The CDR3 here is CASSLGWRANEQFF. The CDR3 DNA reads TGTGCCAGCAGCTTAGGCTGGCGAGCCAATGAGCAGTTCTTC.

This chain uses TRBV18 with TRBJ2-7; D is perhaps TRBD2 (5 bases). The CDR3 length is 12 residues. V lost 5 bases, J lost 3 bases, and 8 bases lay in between. CDR1 KGHSH and CDR2 LQKENI come from the germline V gene. CDR3 protein: CASSATNYEQYF. The CDR3 region has the DNA TGTGCCAGCTCAGCGACTAACTACGAGCAGTACTTC.

The CDR3 region has the DNA TGTGCCAGCAGTGAATTAATCGGTCGCAGGACTGAAGCTTTCTTT. Translation: CASSELIGRRTEAFF. The V call is TRBV6-1, the J call TRBJ1-1; D ambiguous. The V gene's germline CDR1 is MNHNS and CDR2 SASEGT. The CDR3 runs 15 residues. The germline V and J ends were trimmed by 2 bases and 5 bases, with 15 bases remaining between them.